Listed here are 32 T cell receptor beta chains from one sample, sequenced in a study of blood T cell repertoires in COVID-19. Only in-frame clones appear in the TCRdb table, and some are missing; sequencing was by immunoSEQ multiplex PCR. The profile covers approximately 290,000 clones, with around nine tenths appearing a single time and about 0.8% taken by the ten largest. Sequenced: peripheral blood. These receptors were collected from a man aged 30-40 years with acute or convalescent COVID-19.

The chain employs TRBV5-1 and TRBJ1-3, with 7 nucleotides matching TRBD1. CDR3 length equals 14 residues. Trimming took 2 bases from V and 2 from J; bases not matched to a gene: 1. Looked up from germline, CDR1 is SGHRS and CDR2 is YFSETQ. This CDR3 reads CASSFQGAGNTIYF. The DNA for the CDR3 is TGCGCCAGCAGCTTCCAGGGGGCTGGAAACACCATATATTTT.

The chain recombines TRBV18 with TRBJ1-5, with no clear D. Trimming removed 2 bases at V and 3 bases at J, with 5 bases between. CDR3 length: 13 amino acids. CDR1 and CDR2 (germline): KGHSH, LQKENI. The CDR3 DNA is TGTGCCAGCTCACCAACAGACAATCAGCCCCAGCATTTT. The encoded protein is CASSPTDNQPQHF.

This clone showed up just once. The rearrangement uses TRBV5-4 and TRBJ1-4, with 10 bases that match TRBD1. The ends lost 4 bases at V and 7 bases at J; junction bases unmatched: 7. The CDR3 contains 15 residues. The germline V gene has CDR1 SGHNT and CDR2 YYREEE (reference sequence). The CDR3 sequence is CASSPQTGGGEKLFF. The CDR3 DNA reads as TGTGCCAGCAGCCCACAGACAGGGGGCGGTGAAAAACTGTTTTTT. The full variable domain, in which reference TRBV5-4 and TRBJ1-4 provide the parts outside the CDR3, is ETGVTQSPTHLIKTRGQQVTLRCSSQSGHNTVSWYQQALGQGPQFIFQYYREEENGRGNFPPRFSGLQFPNYSSELNVNALELDDSALYLCASSPQTGGGEKLFFGSGTQLSVL.

This clone was counted only a few times. This chain connects TRBV30 to TRBJ1-6, with 8 bases that match TRBD1. CDR3 length: 13 amino acids. V gave up 3 bases and J gave up 7 bases; unmatched junction bases: 2. Germline V gene lookup returns CDR1 GTSNPN and CDR2 SVGIG (reference sequence). The CDR3 spells CAWRTGDNSPLHF. The CDR3 nucleotides are TGTGCCTGGAGGACAGGGGACAATTCACCCCTCCACTTT.

This clone was recorded a few times. The chain links TRBV3-1 (or the pseudogene TRBV3-2) to TRBJ1-1; D not resolved. CDR1 and CDR2 from the germline V gene are LGHDT and YNNKEL (reference sequence). The CDR3 has 12 residues. V shed 5 bases and J shed 6 bases, with 10 bases lying between them. For the CDR3, the DNA is TGTGCCAGCAGCTGGGGAGGCGCTGAAGCTTTCTTT. It translates to CASSWGGAEAFF.

This clone was picked up a small number of times. This chain uses TRBV15 with TRBJ1-2; 8 positions agree with TRBD1. V trimming: 0 bases; J trimming: 8 bases; junction bases outside the gene matches: 5. CDR3 length equals 14 residues. Germline lookup yields CDR1 LNHNV and CDR2 YYDKDF (reference sequence). CDR3 sequence reads: CATSRETTGVGYTF. Written as DNA, the CDR3 is TGTGCCACCAGCAGAGAAACGACAGGGGTCGGCTACACCTTC.

The chain joins TRBV6-5 to TRBJ1-2; D is undetermined. The CDR3 is made up of 15 amino acids. V was trimmed by 4 bases and J by 4 bases, leaving 16 bases between them. The germline V gene encodes CDR1 MNHEY and CDR2 SVGAGI. The CDR3 DNA reads TGTGCCAGCAGTTTCAGGCCGGGGTCGGGCTATGGCTACACCTTC. Amino acid sequence: CASSFRPGSGYGYTF.

The chain couples TRBV5-6 to TRBJ1-3; 8 nucleotides align to TRBD1. The trim removed 0 bases at V and 4 bases at J, leaving 3 bases unmatched. The CDR3 extends over 15 amino acids. CDR1 SGHDT and CDR2 YYEEEE come from the germline V gene. The CDR3 loop reads CASSLGQGQGNTIYF. The CDR3 DNA reads as TGTGCCAGCAGCTTGGGACAGGGGCAGGGAAACACCATATATTTT.

Comment on this clone: Other DNA sequences from this sample encode an identical CDR3 as well. This chain connects TRBV28 to TRBJ1-2; possibly TRBD1 for D (6 bases). CDR1 and CDR2 from the germline V gene are MDHEN and SYDVKM. The germline V and J ends were trimmed by 3 bases and 5 bases, with 13 bases remaining between them. The CDR3 is 14 amino acids. This CDR3 reads CASSLSTGGYGYTF. The DNA of the CDR3 is TGTGCCAGCAGTTTGTCGACAGGTGGTTATGGCTACACCTTC.

Only a few counts were recorded for this clone. The rearrangement joins TRBV7-9 to TRBJ2-2; 11 nucleotides match TRBD1. Trimming took 7 bases from V and 4 from J; bases not matched to a gene: 2. Germline V gene sequence: CDR1 SEHNR, CDR2 FQNEAQ (reference sequence). CDR3 length: 14 amino acids. Here the CDR3 reads CASIGQGATGELFF. CDR3 DNA sequence: TGTGCCAGCATTGGACAGGGGGCCACCGGGGAGCTGTTTTTT. Based on the CDR3 plus reference TRBV7-9 and TRBJ2-2, the full variable domain is DTGVSQNPRHKITKRGQNVTFRCDPISEHNRLYWYRQTLGQGPEFLTYFQNEAQLEKSRLLSDRFSAERPKGSFSTLEIQRTEQGDSAMYLCASIGQGATGELFFGEGSRLTVL.

This chain joins TRBV7-3 and TRBJ2-1, with 7 bases that match TRBD1. Unmatched junction bases numbered 5, after V lost 6 bases and J lost 0 bases. In germline, CDR1 is SGHTA, CDR2 FQGTGA. The CDR3 covers 15 residues. CDR3 sequence: CASSQDRASYNEQFF. CDR3 DNA: TGTGCCAGCAGTCAAGACAGGGCCTCCTACAATGAGCAGTTCTTC.

The V gene is TRBV7-9, the J gene TRBJ2-1; 12 positions match TRBD1. The CDR3 totals 16 residues. Trimming cost V 8 bases and J 8 bases; bases outside gene matches: 13. CDR1 and CDR2 from the germline V gene are SEHNR and FQNEAQ (reference sequence). The CDR3 reads CASVLRGQGAFDEQFF. CDR3 coding DNA: TGTGCCAGCGTCCTTAGGGGACAGGGGGCATTCGATGAGCAGTTCTTC.

The gene calls are TRBV6-6 and TRBJ2-7, with D possibly TRBD2 on 6 matching bases. The length of the CDR3 is 15 residues. Between the trimmed V and J ends, which lost 7 bases and 0 bases, there was a span of 16 bases. Germline loops: CDR1 MNHNY, CDR2 SVGAGI (reference sequence). CDR3 in amino acids: CASMRDAANSYEQYF. CDR3 DNA sequence: TGTGCCAGCATGCGGGACGCCGCTAACTCCTACGAGCAGTACTTC.

CDR3 sequence (DNA): TGTGCCAGCAGTCCCGAACACGGGTCTGAAGCTTTCTTT. The encoded protein is CASSPEHGSEAFF. This sequence joins TRBV6-4 and TRBJ1-1; D uncertain. V was shortened by 5 bases and J by 6 bases, with 13 bases between the two germline ends. The CDR3 is 13 residues long. The germline gives CDR1 MRHNA, CDR2 SNTAGT.

The J gene is TRBJ1-1, the V gene TRBV28, with TRBD1 as a possible D gene (5 bases). The CDR3 runs to 11 residues. Germline loops: CDR1 MDHEN, CDR2 SYDVKM. The V and J ends lost 7 bases and 11 bases respectively, with 14 bases between them. The CDR3 loop is CASTSDIVAFF. As DNA, the CDR3 is TGTGCCAGCACTTCGGACATAGTGGCTTTCTTT. The full variable domain, with the rest looked up from reference TRBV28 and TRBJ1-1, is DVKVTQSSRYLVKRTGEKVFLECVQDMDHENMFWYRQDPGLGLRLIYFSYDVKMKEKGDIPEGYSVSREKKERFSLILESASTNQTSMYLCASTSDIVAFFGQGTRLTVV.

This rearrangement joins TRBV28 to TRBJ1-2; no reliable D call. Germline CDR1 reads MDHEN; CDR2 reads SYDVKM. This CDR3 spans 14 amino acids. Trimming left V 5 bases short and J 0 bases short, with 10 bases between. The CDR3 protein is CASSLGVPNYGYTF. The CDR3 DNA reads TGTGCCAGCAGTCTCGGGGTCCCTAACTATGGCTACACCTTC.

The chain employs TRBV28 and TRBJ2-7; D is perhaps TRBD2 (5 bases). The V end lost 6 bases, the J end lost 3 bases, and 15 bases lay between the germline ends. CDR1 and CDR2 (germline): MDHEN, SYDVKM. The CDR3 is made up of 14 amino acids. The CDR3 coding sequence is TGTGCCAGCAGCCCCCCGAGGGCCTACTACGAGCAGTACTTC. It yields the protein CASSPPRAYYEQYF.

The CDR3 is CASSYFLQPQHF. CDR3 sequence (DNA): TGTGCCAGCAGCTACTTCTTGCAGCCCCAGCATTTT. V and J are TRBV7-2 and TRBJ1-5; D not certain. V gave up 4 bases and J gave up 7 bases, with 8 bases separating them. The CDR3 runs 12 residues. CDR1 is SGHTA, CDR2 FQGNSA, per germline.

The table lists this clone with a count of one. The genes are TRBV7-8 and TRBJ2-1; 9 nucleotides match TRBD1. CDR1 and CDR2 from the germline V gene are SGHVS and FQNEAQ. The CDR3 runs to 13 residues. The J segment lost 16 bases and the V segment lost 3 bases, leaving 10 bases of the junction unmatched. The CDR3 sequence is CASSFIEGQGYFF. CDR3 bases: TGTGCCAGCAGCTTTATAGAGGGACAGGGTTATTTCTTC.

V is TRBV18 and J is TRBJ2-4, with D tentatively TRBD1 (5 bases). The CDR3 is 14 amino acids. Trimming shortened V by 3 bases and J by 6 bases, and 12 bases separated the two germline ends. Germline V gene lookup returns CDR1 KGHSH and CDR2 LQKENI. The CDR3 DNA reads as TGTGCCAGCTCACCGAATGTTCAGGGAAACATTCAGTACTTC. As protein: CASSPNVQGNIQYF.

The rearrangement uses TRBV19 and TRBJ1-6; D possibly corresponds to TRBD1 (6 bases). Germline V gene sequence: CDR1 LNHDA, CDR2 SQIVND (reference sequence). V lost 6 bases and J 8 bases, leaving 17 bases between the germline ends. This CDR3 contains 15 residues. The CDR3 region is CASRLNDRKDSPLHF. Written as DNA, the CDR3 is TGTGCCAGTAGATTGAATGACAGGAAGGATTCACCCCTCCACTTT. Based on the CDR3 plus reference TRBV19 and TRBJ1-6, the full variable domain is DGGITQSPKYLFRKEGQNVTLSCEQNLNHDAMYWYRQDPGQGLRLIYYSQIVNDFQKGDIAEGYSVSREKKESFPLTVTSAQKNPTAFYLCASRLNDRKDSPLHFGNGTRLTVT.

The chain is built from TRBV10-3 and TRBJ2-5, with TRBD1 matching 9 bases. J was trimmed by 2 bases and V by 10 bases; bases with no gene match: 5. This CDR3 comprises 13 residues. CDR1 and CDR2 (germline): ENHRY, SYGVKD. The DNA of the CDR3 is TGTGCCACCGCCGGGACAGGGCAAGAGACCCAGTACTTC. Amino acid sequence: CATAGTGQETQYF.

As concerns this clone: Different DNA sequences within this sample yield the same CDR3. The chain uses TRBV28 and TRBJ1-4; no clear D gene. V was clipped by 3 bases and J by 7 bases, with 9 bases between them. Germline CDR1 reads MDHEN; CDR2 reads SYDVKM. The CDR3 is made up of 13 amino acids. For the CDR3, the DNA is TGTGCCAGCAGTTTGGGAGGAACTGAAAAACTGTTTTTT. It codes for CASSLGGTEKLFF.

On this clone itself: Additional DNA sequences in this sample encode the identical CDR3. V gene TRBV24-1 combines with J gene TRBJ2-5; D not resolved. CDR1 is KGHDR and CDR2 is SFDVKD in the germline V gene. Trimming pared 3 bases from V and 5 bases from J, leaving 9 bases between. The CDR3 is made up of 13 amino acids. In nucleotides, the CDR3 is TGTGCCACCAGTGATCCCGGTATCGAGACCCAGTACTTC. Its protein is CATSDPGIETQYF.

The chain couples TRBV19 to TRBJ1-1; 7 positions agree with TRBD1. With 6 bases clipped from V and 5 bases from J, the junction kept 9 bases outside the gene matches. This CDR3 is 14 amino acids long. Germline-derived CDR1 and CDR2 are LNHDA and SQIVND (reference sequence). The CDR3 region is CASSLQGFDTEAFF. The CDR3 nucleotides are TGTGCCAGTAGCCTACAGGGGTTCGATACTGAAGCTTTCTTT.

This clone has a handful of counts. V is TRBV20-1 and J is TRBJ1-5; TRBD1 matches at 11 bases. This CDR3 comprises 17 residues. The germline V gene encodes CDR1 DFQATT and CDR2 SNEGSKA (reference sequence). V gave up 3 bases and J gave up 7 bases; unmatched junction bases: 14. The DNA of the CDR3 is TGCAGTGCTAGTTTGGGTACCGGGACAGGGGGTAACCAGCCCCAGCATTTT. Protein product: CSASLGTGTGGNQPQHF.

Written as DNA, the CDR3 is TGTGCCAGCAGCTTAGGGACAGCCCCCGGGGACACCTTC. It specifies CASSLGTAPGDTF. The chain combines TRBV5-6 with TRBJ1-2; 7 bases match TRBD1. The V and J ends lost 2 bases and 12 bases, in that order; junction bases with no gene match: 10. This CDR3 has 13 residues. The germline gives CDR1 SGHDT, CDR2 YYEEEE.

CDR3 amino acids: CASSRQGSSYNSPLHF. CDR3 nucleotides: TGTGCCAGCAGCCGACAGGGGAGCTCCTATAATTCACCCCTCCACTTT. The chain recombines TRBV11-2 with TRBJ1-6; 8 nucleotides match TRBD1. The CDR3 loop spans 16 amino acids. The germline gives CDR1 SGHAT, CDR2 FQNNGV. Germline trimming cut 5 bases from V and 0 bases from J; bases unmatched to any gene: 3.

V and J are TRBV4-1 and TRBJ1-3; TRBD1 aligns across 7 bases. Trimming removed 4 bases from V and 0 bases from J; junction bases left unmatched: 6. The CDR3 spans 16 residues. The germline gives CDR1 MGHRA, CDR2 YSYEKL. The CDR3 DNA follows: TGCGCCAGCAGCCTGACAGGGCCGATCTCTGGAAACACCATATATTTT. Residues: CASSLTGPISGNTIYF.

The rearrangement links TRBV5-5 to TRBJ1-2; 8 bases map to TRBD1. The germline CDR1 and CDR2 sequences are SGHKS and YYEKEE (reference sequence). This CDR3 is 14 amino acids long. V shed 0 bases, J shed 6 bases, and the junction held 4 bases outside the gene matches. The CDR3 region is CASSLAQTGDGYTF. CDR3 sequence (DNA): TGTGCCAGCAGCTTGGCTCAGACAGGGGATGGCTACACCTTC.

The rearrangement joins TRBV5-6 to TRBJ1-2; 9 nucleotides match TRBD1. V lost 4 bases to trimming and J lost 4 bases; unmatched junction nucleotides: 8. The germline CDR1 and CDR2 sequences are SGHDT and YYEEEE. This CDR3 region has 15 residues. The CDR3 DNA sequence: TGTGCCAGCAGCCCACTCCGGGACAGGGCCTATGGCTACACCTTC. It yields the protein CASSPLRDRAYGYTF.

V is TRBV6-5 and J is TRBJ1-2; TRBD1 might be the D (5 bases). V was pared by 7 bases and J by 6 bases, with 18 bases between. CDR3 length equals 14 residues. Germline V CDR1 and CDR2: MNHEY, SVGAGI. The CDR3, as DNA: TGTGCCAGCATCGATGGCTCGGGGGTCGATGGCTACACCTTC. It is translated as CASIDGSGVDGYTF.